A single sample gave rise to the 25 T cell receptor beta chains below, sequenced in a study of T cell responses to AZD1222 COVID-19 vaccine. TCRdb keeps only in-frame clones here, not all; method: immunoSEQ multiplex PCR. The table shows 140,000 or so clones, with roughly 89% occurring only once. Source: peripheral blood, taken 28 days after the second AZD1222 dose. All receptors derive from an adult who received the AZD1222 COVID-19 vaccine.

The chain combines TRBV7-8 with TRBJ2-7; TRBD2 matches at 9 bases. Germline loops: CDR1 SGHVS, CDR2 FQNEAQ. J lost 3 bases, V lost 5 bases, and 11 bases had no gene match. This CDR3 is 16 amino acids long. The CDR3 sequence is CASSPEVVAGVYEQYF. The CDR3 DNA reads TGTGCCAGCAGCCCCGAGGTGGTAGCGGGAGTCTACGAGCAGTACTTC.

The V gene is TRBV12-3 or TRBV12-4, the J gene TRBJ2-3; the D is unclear. This CDR3 spans 13 amino acids. Trimming pared 6 bases from V and 1 base from J, leaving 8 bases between. This CDR3 reads CASSGPRTDTQYF. The CDR3 coding sequence is TGTGCCAGCAGCGGCCCTCGCACAGATACGCAGTATTTT.

V and J are TRBV18 and TRBJ2-3; 14 bases map to TRBD2. CDR1 is KGHSH and CDR2 is LQKENI in the germline V gene. The V segment lost 5 bases and the J segment 6 bases; nucleotides outside the gene matches: 7. CDR3 size: 16 residues. The CDR3, as DNA: TGTGCCAGCTCATCGGGACTAGCGGGAGTAGTGGATACGCAGTATTTT. This translates into CASSSGLAGVVDTQYF. The whole variable domain, remainder taken from reference TRBV18 and TRBJ2-3, is NAGVMQNPRHLVRRRGQEARLRCSPMKGHSHVYWYRQLPEEGLKFMVYLQKENIIDESGMPKERFSAEFPKEGPSILRIQQVVRGDSAAYFCASSSGLAGVVDTQYFGPGTRLTVL.

This clone has a single count. This chain links TRBV6-1 with TRBJ2-1; a weak D match, TRBD2 (6 bases). The CDR3 covers 14 residues. CDR1 and CDR2 from the germline V gene are MNHNS and SASEGT. With 3 bases removed from V and 6 bases from J, the gap between germline ends came to 12 bases. The DNA for the CDR3 is TGTGCCAGCAGTGAGGGTGGAGGGCCCAATGAGCAGTTCTTC. This translates into CASSEGGGPNEQFF.

The V call is TRBV19, the J call TRBJ1-5, with D perhaps matching TRBD1 (5 bases). The germline gives CDR1 LNHDA, CDR2 SQIVND (reference sequence). CDR3 length: 15 amino acids. Trimming stripped 3 bases from V and 5 bases from J, with 14 bases between. The CDR3 nucleotides are TGTGCCAGTAGTATCTCCCTGGGGGAATATCAGCCCCAGCATTTT. Its protein is CASSISLGEYQPQHF.

The chain is built from TRBV25-1 and TRBJ2-6; D call uncertain. The CDR3 is made up of 16 amino acids. V lost 0 bases and J 0 bases, leaving 6 bases between the germline ends. Germline CDR1 and CDR2: MGHDK and SYGVNS. The CDR3 loop reads CASSEYVLSGANVLTF. DNA of the CDR3: TGTGCCAGCAGTGAATATGTCCTCTCTGGGGCCAACGTCCTGACTTTC.

J is TRBJ2-3 and V is TRBV5-1; TRBD2 aligns across 7 bases. The germline CDR1 and CDR2 sequences are SGHRS and YFSETQ. This CDR3 is 15 amino acids long. V lost 4 bases and J lost 1; bases outside the gene matches: 6. CDR3 bases: TGCGCCAGCAGCCGGACTAGTCATCGCACAGATACGCAGTATTTT. Amino acids: CASSRTSHRTDTQYF.

A word on this clone: This CDR3 is also generated by other DNA sequences in the sample. This chain connects TRBV3-1 (or the pseudogene TRBV3-2) to TRBJ1-5; D gene ambiguous. Germline V lookup: CDR1 LGHDT, CDR2 YNNKEL (reference sequence). This CDR3 has 15 amino acids. Trimming stripped 0 bases from V and 2 bases from J, with 8 bases between. The chain's CDR3 is CASSQDSSGNQPQHF. The CDR3 region has the DNA TGTGCCAGCAGCCAAGATTCGTCAGGCAATCAGCCCCAGCATTTT.

In this sample, this clone turned up once. The chain has TRBV6-2 or TRBV6-3 and TRBJ2-6; the D gene could be TRBD1 or TRBD2 (5 bases each). The CDR3 is 15 amino acids. Germline loops: CDR1 MNHEY, CDR2 SVGEGT. Deletions cut 6 bases from V and 2 bases from J, with 11 bases between. The CDR3 DNA reads as TGTGCCAGCAGCCTAATGGGGGCTGGGGCCAACGTCCTGACTTTC. This encodes CASSLMGAGANVLTF.

Here the CDR3 DNA reads TGTGCCATCAGTGTAGGGACAGGGGCGGCCTACGAGCAGTACTTC. Translated, it gives CAISVGTGAAYEQYF. The chain combines TRBV10-3 with TRBJ2-7; 10 nucleotides align to TRBD1. Losses at the gene ends were 4 bases for V and 2 bases for J; bases not matched to a gene: 5. Germline CDR1 is ENHRY and CDR2 is SYGVKD. The CDR3 consists of 15 residues.

This clone showed up just a few times. This chain connects TRBV25-1 to TRBJ2-7; no clear D. V was clipped by 4 bases and J by 3 bases, with 7 bases between them. The CDR3 length is 12 residues. CDR1 is MGHDK, CDR2 SYGVNS, per germline. The DNA of the CDR3 is TGTGCCAGCAGTGGCAGCTACTACGAGCAGTACTTC. Translation: CASSGSYYEQYF.

Only one count was recorded for this clone. V is TRBV27 and J is TRBJ1-1; D remains unclear. V lost 2 bases and J lost 0, with 7 bases in between. The CDR3 extends over 14 amino acids. The V gene's germline CDR1 is MNHEY and CDR2 SMNVEV (reference sequence). The CDR3 is CASSLGLMNTEAFF. DNA of the CDR3: TGTGCCAGCAGTTTAGGGCTAATGAACACTGAAGCTTTCTTT.

CDR3 coding DNA: TGTGCCAGCAGCCGTGGGACAGCTAATAGCTACGAGCAGTACTTC. This sequence encodes CASSRGTANSYEQYF. This chain connects TRBV6-5 to TRBJ2-7, with 7 bases that match TRBD1. Per germline, CDR1 MNHEY and CDR2 SVGAGI. Unmatched junction bases numbered 11, after V lost 6 bases and J lost 3 bases. This CDR3 has 15 residues.

The rearrangement uses TRBV5-6 and TRBJ1-1; D is possibly TRBD1 (6 bases). The germline V gene encodes CDR1 SGHDT and CDR2 YYEEEE. V lost 3 bases, J lost 1 base, and 16 bases lay in between. This CDR3 is built from 16 residues. The CDR3, as DNA: TGTGCCAGCAGCTGGACACCGGGACACACGAACACTGAAGCTTTCTTT. Its protein product is CASSWTPGHTNTEAFF.

In this sample, this clone turned up once. The rearrangement joins TRBV19 to TRBJ2-5; possible D gene TRBD2, 6 bases. CDR1 and CDR2 from the germline V gene are LNHDA and SQIVND (reference sequence). Trimming shortened V by 6 bases and J by 4 bases, and 18 bases separated the two germline ends. The CDR3 loop spans 15 amino acids. CDR3 nucleotide sequence: TGTGCCAGTAGGCCTGGGTCAGTGGGAGGAGAGACCCAGTACTTC. It specifies CASRPGSVGGETQYF.

Comment on this clone: Sequence at one end of the junction differs from germline and may be a read error. The chain carries TRBV18 and TRBJ1-1; tentative D call: TRBD1 (6 bases). The CDR3 runs 16 residues. Germline-derived CDR1 and CDR2 are KGHSH and LQKENI. The CDR3, as DNA: TGTGCCAGCTCTCCACGCTTACAGGGAGCAAACACTGAAGCTTTCTTT. It yields the protein CASSPRLQGANTEAFF.

J is TRBJ2-2 and V is TRBV4-1; D gene unclear. The CDR3 runs to 12 residues. Germline CDR1 reads MGHRA; CDR2 reads YSYEKL. V lost 1 base and J lost 4, with 1 base in between. CDR3 in amino acids: CASSQGTGELFF. As DNA, the CDR3 is TGCGCCAGCAGCCAAGGCACCGGGGAGCTGTTTTTT.

The genes are TRBV19 and TRBJ2-1; 13 bases align to TRBD2. Per the germline V gene, CDR1 is LNHDA and CDR2 is SQIVND (reference sequence). This CDR3 is built from 21 residues. Trimming removed 7 bases from V and 8 bases from J; junction bases left unmatched: 26. Here the CDR3 reads CASKPRPGGTSGKLVGDEQFF. In DNA form, the CDR3 reads TGTGCCAGTAAGCCCAGACCCGGGGGGACTAGCGGGAAGTTGGTAGGCGATGAGCAGTTCTTC.

V usage is TRBV7-2 and J usage is TRBJ1-2, with 7 bases that match TRBD1. Trimming removed 5 bases from V and 4 bases from J; junction bases left unmatched: 7. Germline CDR1 SGHTA, CDR2 FQGNSA. This CDR3 is built from 14 residues. CDR3 region: CASSRTGLIYGYTF. CDR3 bases: TGTGCCAGCAGCAGGACAGGCCTCATCTATGGCTACACCTTC.

The V call is TRBV28, the J call TRBJ2-6, with D maybe TRBD1 (5 bases). The CDR3 totals 14 residues. CDR1 and CDR2 from the germline V gene are MDHEN and SYDVKM. Trimming took off 2 bases at V and 13 bases at J, with 15 bases between the two ends. Here the CDR3 DNA reads TGTGCCAGCAGTTTAGAGACAGCTGTCCCTGTCCTGACTTTC. As protein: CASSLETAVPVLTF. Combining the CDR3 with reference TRBV28 and TRBJ2-6 gives the whole variable domain DVKVTQSSRYLVKRTGEKVFLECVQDMDHENMFWYRQDPGLGLRLIYFSYDVKMKEKGDIPEGYSVSREKKERFSLILESASTNQTSMYLCASSLETAVPVLTFGAGSRLTVL.

The chain recombines TRBV3-1 (or the pseudogene TRBV3-2) with TRBJ2-5; D is perhaps TRBD1 or TRBD2 (5 bases each). V was clipped by 4 bases and J by 14 bases, with 20 bases between them. Looked up from germline, CDR1 is LGHDT and CDR2 is YNNKEL (reference sequence). The CDR3 runs 13 residues. CDR3 amino acids: CASSPATGERGYF. CDR3 sequence (DNA): TGTGCCAGCAGCCCCGCGACTGGGGAGAGGGGCTACTTC.

The V gene is TRBV3-1 (or the pseudogene TRBV3-2), the J gene TRBJ2-7; 11 nucleotides line up with TRBD1. CDR1 is LGHDT and CDR2 is YNNKEL in the germline V gene (reference sequence). With V trimmed by 6 bases and J by 5 bases, 6 bases remained unmatched. This CDR3 has 14 residues. The CDR3 reads CASRPGTGGHEQYF. The CDR3 nucleotides are TGTGCCAGCAGACCCGGGACAGGGGGACACGAGCAGTACTTC.

For this clone: A much larger clone differs by one base, so this may be a read error. The gene calls are TRBV5-4 and TRBJ2-7; possible D gene TRBD1, 5 bases. The CDR3 sequence is 13 residues long. V dropped 3 bases and J dropped 0 bases, with 7 bases sitting between them. Germline values: CDR1 SGHNT, CDR2 YYREEE (reference sequence). Here the CDR3 reads CASSYRSSYEQYF. CDR3 DNA: TGTGCCAGCAGCTACAGGAGCTCCTACGAGCAGTACTTC. Variable domain in full (rest from reference TRBV5-4 and TRBJ2-7): ETGVTQSPTHLIKTRGQQVTLRCSSQSGHNTVSWYQQALGQGPQFIFQYYREEENGRGNFPPRFSGLQFPNYSSELNVNALELDDSALYLCASSYRSSYEQYFGPGTRLTVT.

The chain carries TRBV4-1 and TRBJ2-1, with 9 positions matching TRBD1. Germline loops: CDR1 MGHRA, CDR2 YSYEKL. The CDR3 is made up of 18 amino acids. V trimming: 2 bases; J trimming: 5 bases; junction bases outside the gene matches: 13. This chain's CDR3 is CASSQPLRPGQGNNEQFF. In DNA, the CDR3 is TGCGCCAGCAGCCAACCATTGCGACCGGGACAGGGTAACAATGAGCAGTTCTTC.

This chain uses TRBV9 with TRBJ2-7, with D possibly being TRBD1 (6 bases). CDR1 and CDR2 (germline): SGDLS, YYNGEE. V was cut by 0 bases and J by 3 bases, with 13 bases left in between. The CDR3 is 15 residues long. CDR3 region: CASSVGQDTYYEQYF. The CDR3 DNA follows: TGTGCCAGCAGCGTAGGACAGGACACTTACTACGAGCAGTACTTC.